This T cell receptor (beta chain) was recovered during a study of beta chain features in type 1 diabetes. In this sample, this clone turned up a few times. Its target is unknown. The length of the CDR3 is 11 residues. Trimming cost V 4 bases and J 13 bases; bases outside gene matches: 6. The germline V gene has CDR1 SGDLS and CDR2 YYNGEE. Study-wide findings and caveats: All four CD4+ subsets of Type 1 diabetes patients contained TCRB CDR3s that were moderately but significantly shorter.

All of the isolated RNA was reverse transcribed, so expressed TCRB transcripts were sequenced. Assay used: immunoSEQ multiplex PCR; TCRdb lists only in-frame clones, some missing. The data show nearly 350,000 clones, roughly 9% seen once. This receptor was identified in a man aged 25 to 45 with type 1 diabetes. The V and J genes are TRBV9 and TRBJ2-5; 8 nucleotides line up with TRBD2. Source material: central memory CD4+ T cells from blood. The CDR3 spells CASSPGLATYF. DNA for the CDR3: TGTGCCAGCAGCCCAGGACTAGCAACGTACTTC. Complete variable domain (other parts from reference TRBV9 and TRBJ2-5): DSGVTQTPKHLITATGQRVTLRCSPRSGDLSVYWYQQSLDQGLQFLIQYYNGEERAKGNILERFSAQQFPDLHSELNLSSLELGDSALYFCASSPGLATYFGPGTRLLVL.